This T cell receptor (beta chain) was profiled in a study of blood T cell repertoires in COVID-19. Data came from immunoSEQ multiplex PCR; TCRdb stores just in-frame clones and leaves some out. The sample contains 150,000 to 200,000 clones, roughly 82% of which appear only once. Germline lookup yields CDR1 GTSNPN and CDR2 SVGIG (reference sequence). The CDR3 totals 14 residues. With 3 bases clipped from V and 0 bases from J, the junction kept 1 base outside the gene matches. This receptor was taken from a woman aged 55-69 years with acute COVID-19. V usage is TRBV30 and J usage is TRBJ2-1, with TRBD2 identical over 8 bases. The sample comprised PBMCs or T cells enriched from blood (not recorded which). Here the CDR3 DNA reads TGTGCCTGGAGGGGGACTAGCTCCTACAATGAGCAGTTCTTC. Translation: CAWRGTSSYNEQFF.